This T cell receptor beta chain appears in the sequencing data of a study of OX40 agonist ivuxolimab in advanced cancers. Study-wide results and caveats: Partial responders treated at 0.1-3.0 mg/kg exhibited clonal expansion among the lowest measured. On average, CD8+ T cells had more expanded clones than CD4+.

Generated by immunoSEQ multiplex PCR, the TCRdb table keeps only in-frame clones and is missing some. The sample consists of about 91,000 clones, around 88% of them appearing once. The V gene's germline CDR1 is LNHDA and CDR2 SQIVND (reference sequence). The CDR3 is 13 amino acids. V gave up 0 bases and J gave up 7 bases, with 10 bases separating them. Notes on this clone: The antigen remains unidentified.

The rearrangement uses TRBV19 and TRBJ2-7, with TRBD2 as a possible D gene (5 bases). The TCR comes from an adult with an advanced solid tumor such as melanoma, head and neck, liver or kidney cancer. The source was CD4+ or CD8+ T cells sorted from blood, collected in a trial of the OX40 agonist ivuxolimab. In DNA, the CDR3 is TGTGCCAGTAGTATAGAGCTAGCCGGGGAGCAGTACTTC. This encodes CASSIELAGEQYF.